This TCR beta chain was recorded in a study of blood T cells in healthy people across ages. In the case of this clonotype: A junction end diverges from the germline sequence, so it may reflect a read error.

The CDR3 is 15 amino acids. Germline CDR1 SQVTM, CDR2 ANQGSEA. With a J-beta primer mix and a sample-barcoded 5' primer, a second PCR ran roughly 7 to 11 cycles. Template switching added a 12-random-nucleotide identifier to every cDNA molecule. TCRdb reprocessed the 5' RACE reads via MiXCR and lists one record per CDR3 protein. The sample has 1.2 million to 1.5 million distinct CDR3 sequences; 40% to 50% are singletons. This clonotype was sampled from a woman aged 18 to 35 in good health. The chain combines TRBV29-1 with TRBJ2-1, with 8 bases fitting TRBD1. Material: blood. The CDR3 sequence: CSVVGQENSNNEQFF. In DNA, the CDR3 is TGCAGCGTCGTGGGACAGGAGAACTCCAACAATGAGCAGTTCTTC.